Listed below are T cell receptor beta chains from one sample, sequenced in a study of tumor-infiltrating lymphocytes in oesophageal squamous cell carcinoma. A single record per CDR3 protein comes from TCRdb applying MiXCR to the PCR reads. This sample yields about 16,000 distinct CDR3 sequences, of which around 41% are seen a single time; approximately 33% belongs to the top ten. The specimen sequenced was normal esophageal tissue next to the tumor. These receptors were obtained from a female donor with esophageal squamous cell carcinoma. CDR3s include the opening cysteine and the closing phenylalanine or tryptophan. A D gene is named only where the DNA matches it firmly. The size field is filled for only some rows; it gives once, few, many or a size class.

- - TRBJ2-5 TRBV7-2 TGTGCCAGCAGCCTGGGACGCCGGAGTTTGGGGACCCAGTACTTC CASSLGRRSLGTQYF
- - TRBJ2-5 TRBV6-5 TGTGCCAGCAGTTACTCCCCAAGTGGGACCCAGTACTTC CASSYSPSGTQYF
- - TRBJ2-5 TRBV7-7 TGTGCTAGCAGCCGAGACACCCAAGAGACCCAGTACTTC CASSRDTQETQYF
medium-sized TRBD2 TRBJ2-1 TRBV12-3/TRBV12-4 TGTGCCAGCACCCGATCTAGCGGGGCCTACAATGAGCAGTTCTTC CASTRSSGAYNEQFF
- TRBD2 TRBJ2-2 TRBV24-1 TGTGCCACCTCCGGACCGAGCGGGGGACTGAACACCGGGGAGCTGTTTTTT CATSGPSGGLNTGELFF
few - TRBJ2-5 TRBV7-2 TGTGCCAGCAGCTTAATGGGAAGGGCTGAGACCCAGTACTTC CASSLMGRAETQYF
medium-sized TRBD2 TRBJ2-3 TRBV7-2 TGTGCCAGCAGCTTTAATAGCGGGCGGAGCACAGATACGCAGTATTTT CASSFNSGRSTDTQYF
- TRBD2 TRBJ2-7 TRBV19 TGTGCCAGTAGTATGCTCAGCAGGGACTACAATGAGCAGTACTTC CASSMLSRDYNEQYF
- TRBD2 TRBJ2-1 TRBV7-3 TGTGCCAGCAGCCCCAACGGGCGGGAGGTCAATGAGCAGTTCTTC CASSPNGREVNEQFF
- - TRBJ2-5 TRBV12-3/TRBV12-4 TGTGCCAGCAGTGCTCCCGGAGTGGGGGCGCCGGGGCAAGAGACCCAGTACTTC CASSAPGVGAPGQETQYF
- - TRBJ2-6 TRBV7-2 TGTGCCAGCAGCTTAGTTTCCGGGGCCAACGTCCTGACTTTC CASSLVSGANVLTF
few - TRBJ1-2 TRBV4-3 TGCGCCAGCAGCCAAGAAGTTGGGGGCAGGGGAGCTAACTATGGCTACACCTTC CASSQEVGGRGANYGYTF
- - TRBJ2-7 TRBV7-2 TGTGCCAGCAGCTTAGCGCGGTCCTCGCCCCTCCACTTC CASSLARSSPLHF
- - TRBJ2-7 TRBV18 TGTGCCAGCTCACGAGGACTTACCGGGTACACTGAGCAGTACTTC CASSRGLTGYTEQYF
once TRBD1 TRBJ2-1 TRBV7-6 TGTGCCAGCAGCTTAATGTCGGGACAGGGACCAGCCTACGAGCAGTTCTTC CASSLMSGQGPAYEQFF